This entry describes one T cell receptor (beta chain). The source of the sample is a study of shared clonotypes between healthy human individuals. Profiling relied on immunoSEQ multiplex PCR, and the TCRdb table lists in-frame clones only, not all of them. The sample holds 550,000 to 700,000 clones; about 80% are singletons and the top ten take around 1.8%. Looked up from germline, CDR1 is SGHRS and CDR2 is YFSETQ. Unmatched junction bases numbered 13, after V lost 6 bases and J lost 7 bases. CDR3 length: 16 residues. The receptor's source is a woman under 40 in good health. The sequenced sample was memory CD4+ T cells sorted from blood. Specified subset: CD45RA-negative fraction. V gene TRBV5-1 combines with J gene TRBJ1-2; 12 nucleotides line up with TRBD1. The CDR3 here is CASTLGTGGAGGGYTF. The CDR3 bases are TGCGCCAGCACCCTTGGGACAGGGGGCGCGGGCGGTGGCTACACCTTC.